This T cell receptor (beta chain) derives from a study of T cells in Graves' hyperthyroidism and ophthalmopathy (dated by TCRdb to between 2018 and 2021). For the wider study: Peripheral blood samples were taken at the time of initial diagnosis, prior to any treatment. TCR V-J signatures able to tell the groups apart were searched for in a discovery cohort of 90 to 100 patients, of whom 43 had Graves' ophthalmopathy and about 60 had stable Graves' hyperthyroidism. Prospective prediction of ophthalmopathy was tested in an independent validation cohort of 18 to 20 hyperthyroidism patients and some 17 patients who later progressed to ophthalmopathy. The roughly 100 discovery patients were randomly divided into training and test sets at a 7:3 ratio. The study also compared thyroid tissue and blood T-cell repertoires from 5 to 7 Graves' hyperthyroidism patients. After sampling, hyperthyroidism patients received methimazole starting at 30 mg daily, and ophthalmopathy patients received high-dose intravenous methylprednisolone. According to the paper, TCR Vbeta CDR3 sequencing was carried out on over 130 peripheral blood samples, which came from fewer than 50 ophthalmopathy, roughly 75 hyperthyroidism and some 17 progressor patients.

The research as a whole found: Sample size was not statistically predetermined, and investigators were not blinded to group allocation. Blood samples also contained most of the expanded thyroid clonotypes (frequency above 0.001), which suggests that blood repertoires may reflect thyroid immune responses. A 13 V-J signature model separated ophthalmopathy from stable hyperthyroidism, with about 88% sensitivity and 81% to 83% specificity in cross-validation and 80%/75% in testing. In validation, the model predicted progression to ophthalmopathy with approximately 70% sensitivity and roughly 72% specificity, a median of around six months before onset.

The TCR beta CDR3 regions were amplified from RNA transcripts. A first-round RT-PCR of the TCR CDR3 used the HTBI primer set with the Qiagen OneStep RT-PCR kit. The libraries were constructed in a second round of multiplex PCR and then size-selected and purified. Libraries were sequenced paired-end with 100 bp reads on an Illumina HiSeq2000. The study's processing was this. SOAPnuke was used to process the raw data, throwing out any read that contained adapters or uncalled bases, had a mean Phred below 15, or lacked an exact constant-primer or identifier match. High-quality paired reads were merged with COPE v1.2.5, and unique nucleotide sequences were defined as clonotypes. MiTCR v1.1 was used to align clonotypes to the IMGT TRBV, TRBD and TRBJ reference segments. The analysis included only V-J combinations with a frequency above 0.0001, which together covered around 99% of the repertoires. A TCS score was defined as the ratio between F50 (clonal expansion) and ExV (chaos), using BLOSUM62-based TCRdist between CDR3 peptides within each V-J. Welch's t-statistics and random forest reduced 514 V-J features to roughly 13, which were used in a naive Bayes classifier (R e1071). TCRdb reprocessing: public reads trimmed at Q25 with fastp, clones called with MiXCR, in-frame beta chains kept. Rows matching on CDR3 protein sequence are summarized as one entry with the most common DNA and genes. The V and J calls and clone size are TCRdb's, not the authors'. For this sample there are around 620,000 distinct CDR3 sequences; 14% appear just once. The ten largest make up 7% to 9% of the sample.

This clonotype has a count of ten or more. The specificity of this receptor is unknown. No qualities accompany the bases; no much larger clone lies one base away. Ophthalmopathy patients had moderately to severely active disease, Clinical Activity Score of at least 3, NOSPECS grade of at least 4, and duration under 3 months. The study excluded patients with uncontrolled infections, other autoimmune diseases, pregnancy or lactation. Clinical symptoms, serum thyroxine and TRAb, thyroid ultrasound, and orbital computed tomography formed the basis for the diagnoses. PBMCs were separated from 10 ml of fresh peripheral blood using Ficoll-Paque density gradient centrifugation. Total RNA was extracted using Trizol reagent, and RNA quality was assessed on an Agilent 2100 Bioanalyzer. This receptor was identified in a woman under 30 with Graves' ophthalmopathy. The sequenced sample was blood.

The nucleotides are TGTGCCAGCAGCTCCAGAGGGGGCAATCAGCCCCAGCATTTT. Its coded protein is CASSSRGGNQPQHF. The chain uses TRBV7-8 and TRBJ1-5; the D gene is perhaps TRBD1, on 5 matching bases. The CDR3 contains 14 residues, cysteine and phenylalanine counted. The kept DNA is CDR3 alone, 42 bases in frame from the first base. Per the germline V gene, SGHVS is the CDR1 and FQNEAQ is the CDR2. V loses 4 bases, J loses 2 bases, and the germline ends lie 9 bases apart. Joined to the reference TRBV7-8 and TRBJ1-5 proteins, this CDR3 gives the full variable domain: GAGVSQSPRYKVAKRGQDVALRCDPISGHVSLFWYQQALGQGPEFLTYFQNEAQLDKSGLPSDRFFAERPEGSVSTLKIQRTQQEDSAVYLCASSSRGGNQPQHFGDGTRLSIL.